Sequencing of this T cell receptor beta chain was carried out in a study of blood T cell repertoires in COVID-19. Study summary: Sites in the United States, Italy and Spain provided acute and convalescent COVID-19 samples.

This clone appeared a few times. Produced via immunoSEQ multiplex PCR; TCRdb's table is partial and in-frame only. The data contain around 200,000 clones, around 82% of them singletons. The germline CDR1 and CDR2 sequences are SGHDT and YYEEEE. V was trimmed by 3 bases and J by 2 bases, leaving 9 bases between them. There are 14 residues in the CDR3. The genes are TRBV5-6 and TRBJ1-5; D not certain. The receptor was derived from a woman of 80 years or more with acute or convalescent COVID-19. The material sequenced was peripheral blood. The CDR3 DNA sequence: TGTGCCAGCAGCTGGGCTGGTGGCAATCAGCCCCAGCATTTT. Its translation: CASSWAGGNQPQHF.